This T cell receptor (beta chain) was identified in a study of cytotoxic CD8 clonotypes in ibrutinib-treated CLL. On the study more broadly: Once patients had received a median around 12 months of treatment, range 6 to 36, response samples were obtained.

Profiled with immunoSEQ multiplex PCR; TCRdb holds only in-frame clones, not every one. Here the sample spans hundreds of thousands of clones, 60% to 75% being singletons. Note on this clone: Its antigen is currently unknown. This CDR3 is also generated by other DNA sequences in the sample.

Study conclusions and caveats: Rising at ibrutinib response, clonality subsequently fell back toward baseline at progression. Clonality at baseline surpassed age-matched healthy donors and tracked circulating CD8+ T-cell counts.

The CDR3 consists of 13 residues. V dropped 5 bases and J dropped 1 base, with 11 bases sitting between them. CDR1 and CDR2 from the germline V gene are GTSNPN and SVGIG (reference sequence). This TCR came from a human donor with chronic lymphocytic leukemia. Sequencing used PBMCs, obtained after 24 months of ibrutinib treatment. The rearrangement links TRBV30 to TRBJ1-1, with no clear D. For the CDR3, the DNA is TGTGCCTGGTCCCGGGCGGAGAACACTGAAGCTTTCTTT. Its protein product is CAWSRAENTEAFF.